The subject of this entry is one T cell receptor (beta chain). The CDR3 covers 15 residues. Trimming cost V 0 bases and J 1 base, with 9 bases left between them. Germline assignment: CDR1 SEHNR and CDR2 FQNEAQ (reference sequence). The protocol was immunoSEQ multiplex PCR, while the TCRdb copy is restricted to in-frame clones and leaves out a portion. Of approximately 220,000 clones listed, approximately 92% are singletons. The data originate from a study of blood T cell repertoires in COVID-19. Input material: PBMCs or T cells enriched from blood (not recorded which). The chain uses TRBV7-9 and TRBJ1-2, with a tentative D call TRBD1 (5 bases). The sequence derives from a woman younger than 35 in a cohort exposed to, infected with or recovered from COVID-19 (not recorded which). The CDR3 sequence is CASSLAGGFNYGYTF. CDR3 in DNA: TGTGCCAGCAGCTTAGCGGGGGGGTTTAACTATGGCTACACCTTC.